This is a list of T cell receptor beta chains from one sample in a study of cytomegalovirus exposure and HLA in healthy donors. Only in-frame clones appear in the TCRdb table, and some are missing; sequencing was by immunoSEQ multiplex PCR. The top ten hold under 0.6% of the sample, which has about 230,000 clones, approximately 78% seen once. The material sequenced was PBMCs. The source of these receptors is a boy aged 5-17 years in good health and CMV-seronegative. Each CDR3 is given with its conserved first and last residue. The order of the fields is CDR3 protein, CDR3 DNA, D gene, clone size, J gene, V gene. D genes are given only for firm matches. Expanded clones are given a class, and other clones once, few, many or no size at all.

CASSLGGRFLKETQYF,TGTGCCAGCAGCTTAGGGGGCCGGTTCCTTAAAGAGACCCAGTACTTC,NA,NA,TRBJ2-5,TRBV11-3
CAYRDRDREGTQYF,TGTGCCTACCGGGACAGGGATCGCGAGGGGACCCAGTACTTC,TRBD1,NA,TRBJ2-5,TRBV5-4
CASSQARLRETQYF,TGCGCCAGCAGCCAGGCCAGGCTGCGAGAGACCCAGTACTTC,NA,NA,TRBJ2-5,TRBV4-1
CASSLEGGIRTNTEAFF,TGTGCCAGCAGCCTAGAGGGGGGGATTCGAACGAACACTGAAGCTTTCTTT,NA,NA,TRBJ1-1,TRBV14
CASSSGGRGAFF,TGTGCCAGCAGTTCGGGAGGGAGGGGAGCTTTCTTT,NA,NA,TRBJ1-1,TRBV6-1
CASSLTPGGLQETQYF,TGTGCCAGCAGCTTAACGCCGGGCGGGTTACAAGAGACCCAGTACTTC,NA,NA,TRBJ2-5,TRBV7-8
CASSHIRDRGQSRAYEQYF,TGTGCCAGCAGCCATATCCGGGACAGGGGCCAATCCAGGGCTTACGAGCAGTACTTC,TRBD1,once,TRBJ2-7,TRBV11-2
CASSKLAGDTGELFF,TGTGCCAGCAGTAAACTAGCGGGGGACACCGGGGAGCTGTTTTTT,TRBD2,few,TRBJ2-2,TRBV6-5
CASSPPLGGQETQYF,TGCGCCAGCAGCCCACCCCTAGGGGGCCAAGAGACCCAGTACTTC,NA,NA,TRBJ2-5,TRBV5-1
CASSLRSPGKAEAFF,TGCGCCAGCAGCTTGCGTTCTCCGGGAAAGGCCGAAGCTTTCTTT,NA,few,TRBJ1-1,TRBV5-1
CASSLPSRANNEQFF,TGTGCCAGCAGTTTACCTAGCCGGGCAAACAATGAGCAGTTCTTC,NA,once,TRBJ2-1,TRBV27
CASSPVGLASGANVLTF,TGCGCCAGCAGCCCAGTAGGACTAGCGTCTGGGGCCAACGTCCTGACTTTC,TRBD2,NA,TRBJ2-6,TRBV5-1
CASRRNTGELFF,TGCGCCAGCAGGCGGAACACCGGGGAGCTGTTTTTT,NA,few,TRBJ2-2,TRBV10-2
CASSEQGAGQPQHF,TGCGCCAGCAGCGAACAGGGGGCCGGGCAGCCCCAGCATTTT,TRBD1,NA,TRBJ1-5,TRBV10-2
CASSLGDRGAGELFF,TGCGCCAGCAGCTTGGGGGACAGGGGTGCCGGGGAGCTGTTTTTT,TRBD1,NA,TRBJ2-2,TRBV5-1
CASSSLGGEQFF,TGTGCCAGCAGCTCCCTGGGAGGTGAGCAGTTCTTC,NA,NA,TRBJ2-1,TRBV7-9
CASSLRDRDSEQYF,TGTGCCAGCAGCCTCCGGGACAGGGACTCCGAGCAGTACTTC,TRBD1,NA,TRBJ2-7,TRBV9
CASSLYRGTGELFF,TGCGCCAGCAGCTTGTATAGAGGCACCGGGGAGCTGTTTTTT,NA,NA,TRBJ2-2,TRBV5-1
CASSLTDPGHRGTEAFF,TGCGCCAGCAGCTTGACCGACCCCGGACACAGGGGGACTGAAGCTTTCTTT,TRBD1,NA,TRBJ1-1,TRBV5-1
CSVWKVGAGNTIYF,TGCAGCGTTTGGAAGGTTGGAGCTGGAAACACCATATATTTT,NA,NA,TRBJ1-3,TRBV29-1
CASSPDSTGRSYEQYF,TGTGCCAGCAGCCCCGATAGCACAGGCCGTTCCTACGAGCAGTACTTC,NA,NA,TRBJ2-7,TRBV11-2
CASSFYAATNEKLFF,TGTGCCAGCAGTTTTTATGCGGCAACTAATGAAAAACTGTTTTTT,NA,once,TRBJ1-4,TRBV27
CASSYLTSYEQYF,TGTGCCAGCAGTTACTTAACATCCTACGAGCAGTACTTC,NA,NA,TRBJ2-7,TRBV6-5
CASSIFRGNTEAFF,TGTGCCAGCAGTATATTCAGGGGGAACACTGAAGCTTTCTTT,NA,NA,TRBJ1-1,TRBV27
CASSLAPRGQETQYF,TGCGCCAGCAGCTTGGCCCCCAGGGGGCAGGAGACCCAGTACTTC,TRBD1,NA,TRBJ2-5,TRBV5-1